One and the same sample provided the 9 T cell receptor beta chains below, sequenced in a study of T cells in Graves' hyperthyroidism and ophthalmopathy. Amplification yielded TCR beta CDR3 regions, with RNA transcripts as the source. The HTBI set primed first-round TCR CDR3 RT-PCR. TCRdb reanalysed the multiplex PCR reads using MiXCR and keeps one entry per CDR3 protein. Seen here are 310,000 or so distinct CDR3 sequences, over 15% observed once, and the top ten hold 55% to 60%. Sequencing was carried out using blood. These receptor sequences come from a woman between 55 and 75 years old with Graves' ophthalmopathy.

This clonotype was counted ten times or more. One end of the junction does not line up with germline, which may come from a read error. The chain uses TRBV12-3 or TRBV12-4 and TRBJ2-5, with unresolved D. The CDR3 loop spans 11 amino acids. CDR3 sequence reads: CASSLGETQYF. The DNA for the CDR3 is TGTGCCAGCAGCTTAGGAGAGACCCAGTACTTC.

In this sample, this clonotype turned up many times. The chain carries TRBV15 and TRBJ2-3; maybe TRBD2 (6 bases). The V gene's germline CDR1 is LNHNV and CDR2 YYDKDF (reference sequence). This CDR3 has 17 amino acids. Trimming removed 0 bases at V and 0 bases at J, with 13 bases between. Here the CDR3 DNA reads TGTGCCACCAGCAGAGAGGTCTTGGCGGGGAGCACAGATACGCAGTATTTT. This sequence encodes CATSREVLAGSTDTQYF.

Many counts were recorded for this clonotype. The chain combines TRBV20-1 with TRBJ2-6, with D uncertain. Germline CDR1 DFQATT, CDR2 SNEGSKA (reference sequence). There are 14 residues in the CDR3. Trimming removed 3 bases from V and 2 bases from J, with 8 bases in between. CDR3 sequence: CSARHGAGANVLTF. The CDR3 nucleotides read TGCAGTGCTAGGCACGGCGCTGGGGCCAACGTCCTGACTTTC.

In this sample, this clonotype turned up many times. This chain joins TRBV11-2 and TRBJ2-7; D remains ambiguous. The V end lost 0 bases, the J end lost 4 bases, and 13 bases lay between the germline ends. This CDR3 has 15 amino acids. From germline, CDR1 is SGHAT and CDR2 FQNNGV. The CDR3 region has the DNA TGTGCCAGCAGCTTAGATTCGGCGCGGTATTACGAGCAGTACTTC. This sequence encodes CASSLDSARYYEQYF.

V gene TRBV9 combines with J gene TRBJ1-3; unclear D gene. This CDR3 contains 16 residues. The V and J ends lost 0 bases and 0 bases respectively, with 10 bases between them. Germline lookup yields CDR1 SGDLS and CDR2 YYNGEE. The CDR3 loop is CASSVALVSSGNTIYF. CDR3 DNA: TGTGCCAGCAGCGTAGCTCTCGTGAGCTCTGGAAACACCATATATTTT. Full variable domain (remainder filled in from reference TRBV9 and TRBJ1-3): DSGVTQTPKHLITATGQRVTLRCSPRSGDLSVYWYQQSLDQGLQFLIQYYNGEERAKGNILERFSAQQFPDLHSELNLSSLELGDSALYFCASSVALVSSGNTIYFGEGSWLTVV.

This clonotype was picked up many times. The chain uses TRBV7-2 and TRBJ1-1, with D perhaps TRBD1 (6 bases). In germline, CDR1 is SGHTA, CDR2 FQGNSA. The V end lost 3 bases, the J end lost 5 bases, and 13 bases lay between the germline ends. CDR3 length: 14 amino acids. CDR3 DNA: TGTGCCAGCAGCTTTTACAGGGAGGGGACTGAAGCTTTCTTT. As protein: CASSFYREGTEAFF.

The sample holds many counts of this clonotype. V is TRBV18 and J is TRBJ2-1, with D perhaps TRBD1 or TRBD2 (6 bases each). The germline V gene encodes CDR1 KGHSH and CDR2 LQKENI. CDR3 length: 13 residues. The V end was cut by 7 bases, the J end by 5 bases, with 12 bases between. The CDR3 reads CASWGANNNEQFF. The DNA of the CDR3 is TGTGCCAGCTGGGGGGCTAATAACAATGAGCAGTTCTTC.

This clonotype has a single count. V usage is TRBV7-2 and J usage is TRBJ1-2; D call uncertain. Trimming pared 1 base from V and 3 bases from J, leaving 6 bases between. Germline assignment: CDR1 SGHTA and CDR2 FQGNSA. The CDR3 sequence is 13 residues long. The CDR3 DNA follows: TGTGCCAGCAGCTTAGTCGTGGACTATGGCTACACCTTC. Residues: CASSLVVDYGYTF.

This clonotype has only a few counts. This chain connects TRBV6-1 to TRBJ1-1; TRBD1 is a possible D gene (6 bases). Germline-derived CDR1 and CDR2 are MNHNS and SASEGT. V lost 5 bases, J lost 8 bases, and 12 bases lay in between. This CDR3 spans 12 amino acids. The CDR3 spells CASSKGHTEAFF. The CDR3 DNA reads TGTGCCAGCAGTAAGGGACATACCGAAGCTTTCTTT.